Shown below are 4 T cell receptor beta chains from a single sample sequenced in a study of T cells in women clearing cervical HPV infection. TCRdb's copy holds only in-frame clones and misses some; the assay was immunoSEQ multiplex PCR. The specimen's table records roughly 30,000 clones. The sample taken for sequencing was blood buffy coat. All receptors derive from a woman between 18 and 70 years old with a cervical HPV16 infection that either progressed to CIN3+ or cleared (not recorded which).

A word on this clone: The CDR3 extends 3 residues past the end of the read, so its final part is completed from the germline J gene. The gene calls are TRBV18 and TRBJ1-4; D perhaps matches TRBD1 (6 bases). The CDR3 spans 14 residues. Germline V gives CDR1 KGHSH, CDR2 LQKENI. The CDR3 loop is CASSLTGYNSPLFF. Incomplete CDR3 DNA: TGTGCCAGCTCACTGACAGGTTATAATTCACCA.

Details on this clone: The observed sequence ends 3 residues before the CDR3 terminus, with the missing tail filled in from the germline J gene. The chain links TRBV20-1 to TRBJ2-1; 7 positions agree with TRBD2. This CDR3 has 15 residues. The germline V gene encodes CDR1 DFQATT and CDR2 SNEGSKA (reference sequence). Trimming at V came to 6 bases and at J to 4 bases, leaving 12 bases not matched to a gene. The part of the CDR3 DNA that was read is TGCAGTGCCAGAACCGGGACTACCGGATACAATGAG. Its translation: CSARTGTTGYNE. The whole CDR3 is CSARTGTTGYNEQFF.

A word on this clone: The missing CDR3 end, 3 residues past where the read stops, is filled in from the germline J gene. J is TRBJ2-4 and V is TRBV7-9, with D possibly being TRBD1 (6 bases). Germline lookup yields CDR1 SEHNR and CDR2 FQNEAQ (reference sequence). This CDR3 has 14 residues. The CDR3 loop is CASSLASGRGGQYF. CDR3 DNA, as far as it was read: TGTGCCAGCAGCTTAGCGTCGGGCAGGGGTGGT. The full variable domain, rest sourced from reference TRBV7-9 and TRBJ2-4, is DTGVSQNPRHKITKRGQNVTFRCDPISEHNRLYWYRQTLGQGPEFLTYFQNEAQLEKSRLLSDRFSAERPKGSFSTLEIQRTEQGDSAMYLCASSLASGRGGQYFGAGTRLSVL.

CDR3 amino acids: CASSPQGTQETQYF. The CDR3 bases that were read are TGTGCCAGCTCACCGCAGGGGACCCAAGAGACC. V and J are TRBV18 and TRBJ2-5; D is possibly TRBD1 (6 bases). The CDR3 goes on 3 residues after the read ends, and that part is filled in from the germline J gene. Trimming removed 3 bases from V and 1 base from J, with 9 bases in between. CDR1 KGHSH and CDR2 LQKENI come from the germline V gene. The CDR3 loop spans 14 amino acids.